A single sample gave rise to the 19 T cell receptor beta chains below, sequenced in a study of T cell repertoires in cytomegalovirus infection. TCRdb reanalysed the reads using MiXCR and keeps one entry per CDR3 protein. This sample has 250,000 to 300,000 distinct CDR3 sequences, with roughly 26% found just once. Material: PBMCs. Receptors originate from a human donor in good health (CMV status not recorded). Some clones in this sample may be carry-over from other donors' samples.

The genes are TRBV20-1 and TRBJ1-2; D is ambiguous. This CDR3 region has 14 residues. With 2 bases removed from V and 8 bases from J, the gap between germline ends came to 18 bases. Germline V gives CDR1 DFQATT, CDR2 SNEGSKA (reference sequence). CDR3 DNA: TGCAGTGCTAGACCTACCGGGCCGAGGATCGGCTACACCTTC. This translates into CSARPTGPRIGYTF.

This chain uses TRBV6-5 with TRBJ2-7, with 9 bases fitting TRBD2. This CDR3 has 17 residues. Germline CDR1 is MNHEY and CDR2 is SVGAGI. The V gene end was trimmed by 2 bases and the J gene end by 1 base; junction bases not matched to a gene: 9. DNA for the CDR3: TGTGCCAGCAGTTACACCCGGGGTAGCGGGAGATCCTACGAGCAGTACTTC. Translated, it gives CASSYTRGSGRSYEQYF.

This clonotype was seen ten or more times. CDR3 sequence reads: CASSPGTVLNSPLHF. The CDR3 DNA reads TGTGCCAGCAGCCCAGGGACGGTTTTAAATTCACCCCTCCACTTT. J is TRBJ1-6 and V is TRBV7-2; D is possibly TRBD1 (5 bases). Per germline, CDR1 SGHTA and CDR2 FQGNSA. This CDR3 is built from 15 residues. The ends were cut back, 5 bases at V and 7 bases at J, with 15 bases in the middle.

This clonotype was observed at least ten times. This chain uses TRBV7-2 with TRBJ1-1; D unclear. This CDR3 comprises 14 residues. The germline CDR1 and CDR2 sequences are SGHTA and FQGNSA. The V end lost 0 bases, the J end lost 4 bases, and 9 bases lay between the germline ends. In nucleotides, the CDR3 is TGTGCCAGCAGCTTAGCTTCGGATGGCACTGAAGCTTTCTTT. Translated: CASSLASDGTEAFF.

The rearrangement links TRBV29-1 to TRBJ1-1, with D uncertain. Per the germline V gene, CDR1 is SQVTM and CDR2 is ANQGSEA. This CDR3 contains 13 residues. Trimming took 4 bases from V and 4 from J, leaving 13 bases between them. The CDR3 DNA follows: TGCAGCGTTGGTTCCGTCGACGGCACTGAAGCTTTCTTT. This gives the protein CSVGSVDGTEAFF.

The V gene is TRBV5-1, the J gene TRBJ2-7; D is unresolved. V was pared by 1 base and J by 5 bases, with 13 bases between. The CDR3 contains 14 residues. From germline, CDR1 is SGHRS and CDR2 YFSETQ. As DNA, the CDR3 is TGCGCCAGCAGCTTGCAAACCTACGTGGACGAGCAGTACTTC. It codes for CASSLQTYVDEQYF.

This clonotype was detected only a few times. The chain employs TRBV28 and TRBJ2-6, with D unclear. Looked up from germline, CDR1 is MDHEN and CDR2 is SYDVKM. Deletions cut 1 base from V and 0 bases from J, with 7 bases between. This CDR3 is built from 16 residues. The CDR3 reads CASSLSPSSGANVLTF. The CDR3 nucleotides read TGTGCCAGCAGTTTATCCCCCTCCTCTGGGGCCAACGTCCTGACTTTC. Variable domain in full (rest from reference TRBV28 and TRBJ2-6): DVKVTQSSRYLVKRTGEKVFLECVQDMDHENMFWYRQDPGLGLRLIYFSYDVKMKEKGDIPEGYSVSREKKERFSLILESASTNQTSMYLCASSLSPSSGANVLTFGAGSRLTVL.

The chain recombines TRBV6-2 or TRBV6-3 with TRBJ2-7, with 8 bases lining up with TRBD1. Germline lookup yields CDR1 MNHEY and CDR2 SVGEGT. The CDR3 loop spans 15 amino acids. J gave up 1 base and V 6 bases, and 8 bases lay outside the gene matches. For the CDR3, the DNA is TGTGCCAGCAGCTGGCCGGGACAGGCGTCCTACGAGCAGTACTTC. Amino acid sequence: CASSWPGQASYEQYF.

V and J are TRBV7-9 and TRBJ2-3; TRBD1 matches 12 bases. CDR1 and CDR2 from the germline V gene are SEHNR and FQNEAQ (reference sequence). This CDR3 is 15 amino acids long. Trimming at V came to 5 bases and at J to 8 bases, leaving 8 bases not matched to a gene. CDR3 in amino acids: CASSAGTGGWATQYF. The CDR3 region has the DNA TGTGCCAGCAGCGCCGGGACAGGGGGCTGGGCTACGCAGTATTTT. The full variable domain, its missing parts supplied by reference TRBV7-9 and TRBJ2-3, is DTGVSQNPRHKITKRGQNVTFRCDPISEHNRLYWYRQTLGQGPEFLTYFQNEAQLEKSRLLSDRFSAERPKGSFSTLEIQRTEQGDSAMYLCASSAGTGGWATQYFGPGTRLTVL.

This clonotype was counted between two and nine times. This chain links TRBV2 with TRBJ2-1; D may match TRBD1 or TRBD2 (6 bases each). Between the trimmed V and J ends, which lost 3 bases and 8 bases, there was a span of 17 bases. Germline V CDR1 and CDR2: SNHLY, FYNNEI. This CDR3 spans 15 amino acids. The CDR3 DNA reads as TGTGCCAGCAGTGATAGGAGGGGGAGGTTGGATGAGCAGTTCTTC. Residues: CASSDRRGRLDEQFF.

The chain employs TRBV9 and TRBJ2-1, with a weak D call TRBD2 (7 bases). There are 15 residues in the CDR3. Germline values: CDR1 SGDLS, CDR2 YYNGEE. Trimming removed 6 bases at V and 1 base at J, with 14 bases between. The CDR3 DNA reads TGTGCCAGCACTAAAAGGGGGGGGTCCTACAATGAGCAGTTCTTC. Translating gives CASTKRGGSYNEQFF.

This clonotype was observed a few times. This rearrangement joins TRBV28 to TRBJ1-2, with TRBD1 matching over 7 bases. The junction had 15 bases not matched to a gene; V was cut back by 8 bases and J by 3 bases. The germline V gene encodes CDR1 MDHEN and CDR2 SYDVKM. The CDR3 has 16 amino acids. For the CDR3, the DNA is TGTGCCAGCCAAACCAAAACGACAGGGAAATACTATGGCTACACCTTC. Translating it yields CASQTKTTGKYYGYTF.

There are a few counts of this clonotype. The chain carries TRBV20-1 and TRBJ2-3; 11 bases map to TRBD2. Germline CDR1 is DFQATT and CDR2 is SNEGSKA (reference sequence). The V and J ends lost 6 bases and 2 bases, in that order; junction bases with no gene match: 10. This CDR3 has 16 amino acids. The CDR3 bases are TGCAGTGCCGCTACCGGACTAGCGGGTCCCACAGATACGCAGTATTTT. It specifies CSAATGLAGPTDTQYF.

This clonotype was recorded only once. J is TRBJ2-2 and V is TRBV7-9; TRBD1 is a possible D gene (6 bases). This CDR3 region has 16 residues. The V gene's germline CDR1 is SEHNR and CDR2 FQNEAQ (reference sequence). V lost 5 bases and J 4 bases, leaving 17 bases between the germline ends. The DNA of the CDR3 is TGTGCCAGCAGCCCCTCCTGGCAGGGGCGCACCGGGGAGCTGTTTTTT. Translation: CASSPSWQGRTGELFF.

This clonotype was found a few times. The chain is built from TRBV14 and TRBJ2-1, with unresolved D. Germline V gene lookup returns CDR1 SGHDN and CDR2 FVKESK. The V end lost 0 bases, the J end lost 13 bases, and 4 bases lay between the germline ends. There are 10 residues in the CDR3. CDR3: CASSQEIQFF. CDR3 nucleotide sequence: TGTGCCAGCAGCCAAGAGATACAGTTCTTC.

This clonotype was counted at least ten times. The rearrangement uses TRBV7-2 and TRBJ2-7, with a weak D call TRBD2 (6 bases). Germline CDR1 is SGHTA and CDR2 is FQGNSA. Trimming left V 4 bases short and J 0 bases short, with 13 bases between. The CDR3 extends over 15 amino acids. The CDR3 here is CASSSERVRSYEQYF. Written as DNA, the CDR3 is TGTGCCAGCAGCTCCGAGCGGGTTCGCTCCTACGAGCAGTACTTC.

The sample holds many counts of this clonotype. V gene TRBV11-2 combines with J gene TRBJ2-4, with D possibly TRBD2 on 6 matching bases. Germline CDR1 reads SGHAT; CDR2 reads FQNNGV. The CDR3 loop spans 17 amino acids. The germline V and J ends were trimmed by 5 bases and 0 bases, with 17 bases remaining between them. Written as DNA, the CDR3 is TGTGCCAGCAGCAGCCCCGGAGGGGACCTAGCCAAAAACATTCAGTACTTC. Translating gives CASSSPGGDLAKNIQYF.

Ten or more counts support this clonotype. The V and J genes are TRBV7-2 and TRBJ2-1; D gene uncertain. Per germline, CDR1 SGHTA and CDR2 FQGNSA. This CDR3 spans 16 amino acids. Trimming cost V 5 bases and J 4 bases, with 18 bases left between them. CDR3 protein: CASSIRTGTSYNEQFF. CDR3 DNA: TGTGCCAGCAGCATTAGGACCGGAACGTCTTACAATGAGCAGTTCTTC.

The CDR3 nucleotides read TGTGCCAGCAGCGACCTCGGGAGCTGGGGGTACGAGCAGTACTTC. Its translation is CASSDLGSWGYEQYF. The gene calls are TRBV12-3 or TRBV12-4 and TRBJ2-7; perhaps TRBD2 as D (6 bases). The CDR3 runs 15 residues. V was pared by 6 bases and J by 4 bases, with 19 bases between.